This passage covers 29 T cell receptor beta chains from one sample sequenced in a study of blood T cells in healthy people across ages. Sample-barcoded 5' priming and a J-beta primer mix drove a second PCR of 7 to 11 cycles. TCRdb re-called the 5' RACE reads with MiXCR, one entry per CDR3 protein. Of 800,000 to 950,000 distinct CDR3 sequences in the sample, 29% were seen once. These records were also assigned to another study, of T cells of mothers and their children.

The specimen sequenced was blood. These receptors were taken from a woman in her forties in good health.

This clonotype has just one count. The gene calls are TRBV7-3 and TRBJ2-3; either TRBD1 or TRBD2 may supply D (5 bases each). This CDR3 is 14 amino acids long. The V gene's germline CDR1 is SGHTA and CDR2 FQGTGA. The ends were cut back, 5 bases at V and 14 bases at J, with 23 bases in the middle. The chain's CDR3 is CASSQSGTNNALYF. The DNA of the CDR3 is TGTGCCAGCAGCCAATCCGGGACCAACAATGCCCTGTATTTT.

This chain connects TRBV28 to TRBJ2-1, with TRBD1 matching over 8 bases. CDR3 length: 16 amino acids. CDR1 and CDR2 from the germline V gene are MDHEN and SYDVKM. V was clipped by 3 bases and J by 5 bases; unmatched bases: 9. CDR3 region: CASSFPTGTGDNEQFF. CDR3 in DNA: TGTGCCAGCAGTTTCCCTACCGGGACAGGTGACAATGAGCAGTTCTTC. Filled out from reference TRBV28 and TRBJ2-1, the complete variable domain reads DVKVTQSSRYLVKRTGEKVFLECVQDMDHENMFWYRQDPGLGLRLIYFSYDVKMKEKGDIPEGYSVSREKKERFSLILESASTNQTSMYLCASSFPTGTGDNEQFFGPGTRLTVL.

This clonotype was observed at least ten times. This chain links TRBV2 with TRBJ2-5; D possibly corresponds to TRBD1 (6 bases). Germline values: CDR1 SNHLY, CDR2 FYNNEI. V lost 11 bases and J lost 2, with 6 bases in between. The CDR3 is made up of 10 amino acids. The CDR3 nucleotides are TGTGCCGGACAGCAAGAGACCCAGTACTTC. Amino acids: CAGQQETQYF.

The chain combines TRBV7-2 with TRBJ2-1; TRBD2 is a possible D gene (5 bases). Trimming left V 6 bases short and J 7 bases short, with 19 bases between. The CDR3 is made up of 15 amino acids. Per germline, CDR1 SGHTA and CDR2 FQGNSA. CDR3 sequence: CASRSNRGYNNEQFF. The CDR3 DNA is TGTGCCAGCAGATCTAACCGGGGTTACAATAATGAGCAGTTCTTC.

This clonotype was seen more than once but under ten times. The J gene is TRBJ1-5, the V gene TRBV28; TRBD1 might be the D (5 bases). The germline V and J ends were trimmed by 6 bases and 9 bases, with 21 bases remaining between them. Per germline, CDR1 MDHEN and CDR2 SYDVKM. This CDR3 region has 15 residues. DNA of the CDR3: TGTGCCAGCAGGACGGGACTGGGGAGAGATTGGCCCCAGCATTTT. Its translation: CASRTGLGRDWPQHF.

The DNA for the CDR3 is TGTGCCAGCAGTTTACGTGACAATCAGCCCCAGCATTTT. It is translated as CASSLRDNQPQHF. The rearrangement links TRBV27 to TRBJ1-5; D gene uncertain. The CDR3 runs 13 residues. Germline assignment: CDR1 MNHEY and CDR2 SMNVEV (reference sequence). Trimming removed 2 bases from V and 3 bases from J, with 5 bases in between.

CDR3: CSASPLDTQYF. CDR3 bases: TGCAGTGCTAGCCCGTTAGATACGCAGTATTTT. The genes are TRBV20-1 and TRBJ2-3, with unresolved D. Germline lookup yields CDR1 DFQATT and CDR2 SNEGSKA (reference sequence). Trimming pared 3 bases from V and 5 bases from J, leaving 6 bases between. This CDR3 region has 11 residues.

This chain joins TRBV7-2 and TRBJ2-2; the D is unclear. Germline CDR1 reads SGHTA; CDR2 reads FQGNSA. Trimming removed 4 bases at V and 5 bases at J, with 11 bases between. CDR3 length equals 14 residues. CDR3 residues: CASSSLLSTGELFF. The CDR3 coding sequence is TGTGCCAGCAGCTCCCTCCTGAGTACCGGGGAGCTGTTTTTT.

The chain employs TRBV18 and TRBJ2-7; 8 positions agree with TRBD2. This CDR3 is built from 17 residues. V gave up 6 bases and J gave up 0 bases; unmatched junction bases: 13. Germline V gene lookup returns CDR1 KGHSH and CDR2 LQKENI. The DNA of the CDR3 is TGTGCCAGCTCTTCTGACGAGCGGGGGCCTGCCTCCTACGAGCAGTACTTC. The encoded protein is CASSSDERGPASYEQYF. Supplemented by reference TRBV18 and TRBJ2-7, the full variable domain reads NAGVMQNPRHLVRRRGQEARLRCSPMKGHSHVYWYRQLPEEGLKFMVYLQKENIIDESGMPKERFSAEFPKEGPSILRIQQVVRGDSAAYFCASSSDERGPASYEQYFGPGTRLTVT.

The J gene is TRBJ2-5, the V gene TRBV5-1, with 7 bases identical to TRBD1. Germline CDR1 reads SGHRS; CDR2 reads YFSETQ. The CDR3 length is 14 residues. Trimming took 1 base from V and 3 from J; bases not matched to a gene: 3. CDR3 loop: CASSLKTGEETQYF. The CDR3 DNA follows: TGCGCCAGCAGCTTGAAAACAGGGGAAGAGACCCAGTACTTC.

For this clonotype: A much larger clone lies a single base off, so this may be a read error. This is likely a read error, given that the CDR3 carries no conserved phenylalanine or tryptophan at its end. V gene TRBV27 combines with J gene TRBJ1-2, with D tentatively TRBD1 (5 bases). The V and J ends lost 4 bases and 1 base respectively, with 10 bases between them. Germline V gives CDR1 MNHEY, CDR2 SMNVEV (reference sequence). The CDR3 runs to 14 residues. The CDR3 coding sequence is TGTGCCAGCAGTTCGAGGGGATATAACTATGGCTACACCGTC. Translated: CASSSRGYNYGYTV.

This clonotype was counted only a few times. The chain has TRBV5-6 and TRBJ2-5, with 7 nucleotides matching TRBD1. CDR1 is SGHDT, CDR2 YYEEEE, per germline. V dropped 5 bases and J dropped 2; count of bases not matched to a gene: 15. The CDR3 totals 17 residues. Here the CDR3 reads CASSPPKDRSFQETQYF. The CDR3 bases are TGTGCCAGCAGTCCCCCTAAGGACAGGTCCTTTCAAGAGACCCAGTACTTC.

The rearrangement uses TRBV5-1 and TRBJ2-2, with 12 bases that match TRBD2. The CDR3 has 18 amino acids. Trimming took 2 bases from V and 0 from J; bases not matched to a gene: 5. Germline CDR1 is SGHRS and CDR2 is YFSETQ. DNA for the CDR3: TGCGCCAGCAGCTTCGGACTAGCGGGGTTCTCGAACACCGGGGAGCTGTTTTTT. It encodes CASSFGLAGFSNTGELFF.

This clonotype occurred a few times. CDR3 residues: CSVGGQRYEQYF. The CDR3 nucleotides read TGCAGCGTTGGAGGGCAGAGATACGAGCAGTACTTC. This rearrangement joins TRBV29-1 to TRBJ2-7; maybe TRBD2 (5 bases). Trimming removed 4 bases from V and 4 bases from J, with 11 bases in between. The CDR3 is made up of 12 amino acids. Germline V gene lookup returns CDR1 SQVTM and CDR2 ANQGSEA.

The genes are TRBV3-1 and TRBJ1-1; possible D gene TRBD1, 5 bases. Germline assignment: CDR1 LGHDT and CDR2 YNNKEL (reference sequence). This CDR3 contains 14 residues. V lost 3 bases and J lost 4, with 12 bases in between. The CDR3 DNA reads as TGTGCCAGCAGCCAGGGTGGGGGAATCACTGAAGCTTTCTTT. Translating gives CASSQGGGITEAFF.

As for this clonotype: An end of the junction differs from the germline gene, which may be a read error. The chain recombines TRBV12-3 or TRBV12-4 with TRBJ2-7; the D is unclear. The CDR3 is 13 residues long. CDR3 protein: CANSLTATYEQYF. CDR3 sequence (DNA): TGTGCCAACAGTTTAACCGCGACCTACGAGCAGTACTTC.

The chain couples TRBV2 to TRBJ2-4, with D possibly called TRBD1 or TRBD2 (5 bases each). The closer fit of TRBJ2-7 to the DNA end suggests the J call may be wrong. CDR1 and CDR2 (germline): SNHLY, FYNNEI. The CDR3 length is 16 residues. The CDR3, as DNA: TGTGCCAGCAGTGCCCAGGGTGGGAGAGCTACCTACGAGCAGTACTTC. Translation: CASSAQGGRATYEQYF.

This clonotype was seen many times. This chain uses TRBV3-1 with TRBJ1-5, with D perhaps TRBD1 (5 bases). The ends were cut back, 3 bases at V and 7 bases at J, with 10 bases in the middle. The CDR3 loop spans 13 amino acids. CDR1 LGHDT and CDR2 YNNKEL come from the germline V gene (reference sequence). CDR3 DNA: TGTGCCAGCAGCCAGGGGGTAAGACAGCCCCAGCATTTT. Translation gives CASSQGVRQPQHF.

This clonotype was seen a few times. This chain uses TRBV10-3 with TRBJ1-1; D not certain. Deletions cut 2 bases from V and 1 base from J, with 11 bases between. The CDR3 has 15 residues. CDR1 is ENHRY and CDR2 is SYGVKD in the germline V gene. For the CDR3, the DNA is TGTGCCATCAGTGAGCTAATGGGGAGGAACACTGAAGCTTTCTTT. The encoded protein is CAISELMGRNTEAFF.

This clonotype was observed many times. The chain recombines TRBV20-1 with TRBJ2-1, with a weak D call TRBD2 (5 bases). Germline CDR1 is DFQATT and CDR2 is SNEGSKA (reference sequence). The CDR3 is 14 residues long. V shed 0 bases and J shed 6 bases, with 12 bases lying between them. CDR3 DNA: TGCAGTGCTAGAGATCTAGCCTCGGCCAATGAGCAGTTCTTC. Protein product: CSARDLASANEQFF.

The CDR3 loop is CASSSRAAHQPQHF. The CDR3 bases are TGTGCCAGCAGTTCTCGGGCAGCTCATCAGCCCCAGCATTTT. V gene TRBV27 combines with J gene TRBJ1-5; the D is unclear. This CDR3 has 14 amino acids. The V and J ends lost 4 bases and 5 bases respectively, with 12 bases between them. Looked up from germline, CDR1 is MNHEY and CDR2 is SMNVEV (reference sequence).

This clonotype turned up a few times. The rearrangement links TRBV20-1 to TRBJ1-4; D remains unclear. Trimming left V 3 bases short and J 5 bases short, with 13 bases between. This CDR3 region has 14 residues. CDR1 and CDR2 (germline): DFQATT, SNEGSKA (reference sequence). The DNA of the CDR3 is TGCAGTGCTAGCCACCTTAGGGCAAATGAAAAACTGTTTTTT. It yields the protein CSASHLRANEKLFF.

The J gene is TRBJ2-5, the V gene TRBV7-3; 9 bases are shared with TRBD2. Germline CDR1 and CDR2: SGHTA and FQGTGA. The CDR3 loop spans 16 amino acids. The ends lost 1 base at V and 5 bases at J; junction bases unmatched: 8. The CDR3 DNA is TGTGCCAGCAGCTTAAATACAGCGGGGGGAGGGGAGACCCAGTACTTC. Protein sequence: CASSLNTAGGGETQYF.

The chain has TRBV9 and TRBJ1-4, with a weak D call TRBD1 (5 bases). The CDR3 loop spans 15 amino acids. Germline CDR1 reads SGDLS; CDR2 reads YYNGEE. Deletions cut 3 bases from V and 2 bases from J, with 11 bases between. The CDR3 here is CASSGSGATNEKLFF. CDR3 coding DNA: TGTGCCAGCAGCGGATCCGGGGCCACTAATGAAAAACTGTTTTTT. The entire variable domain, with the rest obtained from reference TRBV9 and TRBJ1-4, is as follows: DSGVTQTPKHLITATGQRVTLRCSPRSGDLSVYWYQQSLDQGLQFLIQYYNGEERAKGNILERFSAQQFPDLHSELNLSSLELGDSALYFCASSGSGATNEKLFFGSGTQLSVL.

A few counts support this clonotype. A much larger clone lies one base from this, so it may be a read error. The V and J genes are TRBV5-1 and TRBJ2-7; D unresolved. Germline CDR1 and CDR2: SGHRS and YFSETQ. Trimming took 0 bases from V and 2 from J, leaving 18 bases between them. This CDR3 spans 17 amino acids. This CDR3 is CASSLEGSNTRPYEQYF. CDR3 in DNA: TGCGCCAGCAGCTTGGAGGGCAGTAATACTCGGCCCTACGAGCAGTACTTC. The whole variable domain, filled in from reference TRBV5-1 and TRBJ2-7, reads KAGVTQTPRYLIKTRGQQVTLSCSPISGHRSVSWYQQTPGQGLQFLFEYFSETQRNKGNFPGRFSGRQFSNSRSEMNVSTLELGDSALYLCASSLEGSNTRPYEQYFGPGTRLTVT.

Only a few counts were recorded for this clonotype. This chain links TRBV20-1 with TRBJ2-7, with D uncertain. The CDR3 has 13 amino acids. Looked up from germline, CDR1 is DFQATT and CDR2 is SNEGSKA (reference sequence). The ends were cut back, 0 bases at V and 7 bases at J, with 13 bases in the middle. CDR3 sequence reads: CSARDRSRWEQYF. The CDR3 DNA sequence: TGCAGTGCTAGAGATCGGTCCCGATGGGAGCAGTACTTC.

This clonotype was detected ten times or more. The rearrangement uses TRBV28 and TRBJ2-7; D is possibly TRBD2 (6 bases). The CDR3 length is 12 residues. The germline V gene encodes CDR1 MDHEN and CDR2 SYDVKM. Trimming stripped 5 bases from V and 5 bases from J, with 10 bases between. CDR3 amino acids: CASSGTPHEQYF. The CDR3 bases are TGTGCCAGCAGTGGGACTCCCCACGAGCAGTACTTC. Filled out from reference TRBV28 and TRBJ2-7, the complete variable domain reads DVKVTQSSRYLVKRTGEKVFLECVQDMDHENMFWYRQDPGLGLRLIYFSYDVKMKEKGDIPEGYSVSREKKERFSLILESASTNQTSMYLCASSGTPHEQYFGPGTRLTVT.

The table lists this clonotype with many counts. This sequence joins TRBV28 and TRBJ2-5, with D possibly being TRBD2 (6 bases). Trimming cost V 4 bases and J 4 bases, with 13 bases left between them. The CDR3 has 14 residues. Germline loops: CDR1 MDHEN, CDR2 SYDVKM. The CDR3 DNA reads TGTGCCAGCAGTTCCCCGGGACTGGTAGAGACCCAGTACTTC. Protein: CASSSPGLVETQYF. Variable domain in full (rest from reference TRBV28 and TRBJ2-5): DVKVTQSSRYLVKRTGEKVFLECVQDMDHENMFWYRQDPGLGLRLIYFSYDVKMKEKGDIPEGYSVSREKKERFSLILESASTNQTSMYLCASSSPGLVETQYFGPGTRLLVL.

The V gene is TRBV3-1, the J gene TRBJ1-2, with 10 bases matching TRBD1. V gave up 3 bases and J gave up 2 bases; unmatched junction bases: 3. CDR3 length: 15 residues. Germline V gene lookup returns CDR1 LGHDT and CDR2 YNNKEL (reference sequence). The CDR3 region is CASSHTGQGNYGYTF. The CDR3 DNA follows: TGTGCCAGCAGCCATACGGGACAGGGGAACTATGGCTACACCTTC.